The sequence of this T cell receptor beta chain was determined in a study of cytomegalovirus exposure and HLA in healthy donors. As regards this clone: The antigen is unknown.

CDR3 size: 14 residues. The germline gives CDR1 SGHRS, CDR2 YFSETQ. Trimming left V 0 bases short and J 7 bases short, with 13 bases between. Study-wide results and caveats: The study flagged some 180 TCR beta chains as cytomegalovirus-associated. Specific recognition of CMV antigens was confirmed in vitro for a few chains (all CMV-associated).

Each donor's status was that of a healthy bone marrow donor. The PCR contained 60 Vbeta and 13 Jbeta primers. Under the authors' procedure: The count from a later analysis was 65 million to 90 million unique TCR beta chains, some 9.9 million of them shared. The repertoire was sequenced with immunoSEQ multiplex PCR; TCRdb's copy has only in-frame clones and lacks some. That table supplies the V and J calls and clone size; D and trimming were determined from the DNA. The table has over 100,000 clones, 65% to 75% seen once. Material: PBMCs. J is TRBJ1-2 and V is TRBV5-1, with unresolved D. This receptor was obtained from a middle-aged man in good health and CMV-seropositive. In nucleotides, the CDR3 is TGCGCCAGCAGCTTGGGGACTCCCCTGGGTGGCTACACCTTC. Its translation: CASSLGTPLGGYTF.